The T cell receptor beta chain described here comes from a study of cytomegalovirus exposure and HLA in healthy donors. V lost 5 bases to trimming and J lost 7 bases; unmatched junction nucleotides: 3. The V gene's germline CDR1 is SQVTM and CDR2 ANQGSEA. There are 12 residues in the CDR3. PCR involved 60 Vbeta and 13 Jbeta primers. Method: immunoSEQ multiplex PCR; TCRdb's copy keeps in-frame clones and lacks some. The data show about 140,000 clones, approximately 80% seen once. Comment on this clone: As yet, its antigen is unknown.

General study findings and limits: Productive rates of about 87% or about 30% were seen for most TCR beta V segments in an earlier analysis. An analysis was carried out later, and it reportedly showed fewer N-insertions in an Asian-associated ancestry cluster than the approximately 610-donor mean.

Sequencing was done on a sample of PBMCs. The sequence was obtained from a woman between 18 and 30 years old in good health and CMV-seropositive. The chain couples TRBV29-1 to TRBJ1-3; 9 bases line up with TRBD1. CDR3 in amino acids: CSVRGQGNTIYF. CDR3 coding DNA: TGCAGCGTTAGGGGACAGGGCAACACCATATATTTT.